This T cell receptor beta chain is drawn from a study of early T cells in non-severe SARS-CoV-2 infection. Study information: Sequencing of unsorted whole blood was done on bulk RNA, leaving chains unpaired. Study-level points and caveats: Matches to VDJdb favored anti-spike CD8 responses and missed private and CD4 specificities.

Unique molecular identifiers were attached to individual cDNA molecules. TCRdb reprocessed the 5' RACE reads via MiXCR and lists one record per CDR3 protein. The sample carries tens of thousands of distinct CDR3 sequences, roughly 12% recorded once. Per germline, CDR1 MNHGY and CDR2 SVAAGI. The V gene lost 3 bases and the J gene lost 9 bases, with 18 bases spanning the gap. The CDR3 sequence is 15 residues long. This clonotype was counted many times. The antigen remains unidentified. The receptor's source is an adult who was a healthcare worker with PCR-confirmed SARS-CoV-2 infection or an uninfected control (not recorded which). The gene calls are TRBV6-9 and TRBJ2-1; TRBD1 is a possible D gene (5 bases). The sample consisted of whole blood, taken at baseline. The CDR3 here is CASSYIGTYRGEQFF. In nucleotides, the CDR3 is TGTGCCAGCAGTTACATCGGCACGTATAGGGGTGAGCAGTTCTTC.